This paragraph reports one T cell receptor beta chain. Its cognate antigen is unknown. The data were obtained in a study of cytomegalovirus exposure and HLA in healthy donors. In the study overall: Membership in the Caucasian-associated ancestry cluster was found for 75% to 90% of around 380 genotyped donors. Study-wide results and limits: Some TCR beta chains (roughly 150 of them) were listed as cytomegalovirus-associated. Most of the TCR beta V segments (in an earlier analysis) were productive either about 90% or about 30% of the time. One variant, a missense change in DCLRE1C, was linked in a later analysis to TCR beta V- and J-gene trimming.

Vbeta (60) and Jbeta (13) primers were used in the PCR. Sequencing used immunoSEQ multiplex PCR; TCRdb keeps in-frame clones, though not all of them. The sample lists about 180,000 clones, roughly four fifths occurring once. The origin of this receptor is a female donor in good health and CMV-seronegative. Sample: PBMCs.

The CDR3 nucleotides read TGTGCCAGCAGCTTAGTCCTACTAGGGTCTGGCGGGGAGCTGTTTTTT. Translated, it gives CASSLVLLGSGGELFF. This chain uses TRBV7-9 with TRBJ2-2, with D tentatively TRBD2 (5 bases). The CDR3 consists of 16 residues. Deletions cut 1 base from V and 7 bases from J, with 16 bases between. The germline V gene has CDR1 SEHNR and CDR2 FQNEAQ (reference sequence).